What follows are 21 T cell receptor beta chains derived from one specimen sequenced in a study of blood T cell repertoires in COVID-19 (dated by TCRdb to about 2020). Library preparation was by the immunoSEQ multiplex PCR assay. Drawn from immuneACCESS, this table holds only the in-frame rearrangements with V and J called that TCRdb kept. Clones are partly lost; checked studies trace under half to an unresolved V gene and leave the rest unexplained. This sample comprises about 140,000 clones, more than 75% of them detected only once. The top ten hold over 4% of the sample. The sequencing sample was made of peripheral blood. These receptors originate from a woman in her fifties or sixties with acute or convalescent COVID-19.

This clone was counted once. The V and J genes are TRBV6-5 and TRBJ1-5; TRBD1 matches 11 bases. This CDR3 comprises 15 residues. J was trimmed by 6 bases and V by 6 bases; bases with no gene match: 7. Germline V gives CDR1 MNHEY, CDR2 SVGAGI. Here the CDR3 DNA reads TGTGCCAGCAGGAGTCCGGGACAGGGGGGTCAGCCCCAGCATTTT. It specifies CASRSPGQGGQPQHF.

This clone has just one count. This chain joins TRBV19 and TRBJ1-4; 9 nucleotides align to TRBD1. J gave up 6 bases and V 6 bases, and 8 bases lay outside the gene matches. CDR3 length equals 15 residues. Per the germline V gene, CDR1 is LNHDA and CDR2 is SQIVND (reference sequence). The CDR3 DNA sequence: TGTGCCAGTAGGAAACCGGGACAGGGTGATGAAAAACTGTTTTTT. It specifies CASRKPGQGDEKLFF.

The chain has TRBV7-2 and TRBJ2-7; 10 bases are a match to TRBD2. CDR1 is SGHTA and CDR2 is FQGNSA in the germline V gene. The length of the CDR3 is 13 residues. V lost 5 bases, J lost 4 bases, and 2 bases stayed unmatched. The CDR3 DNA reads as TGTGCCAGCAGCCGGACTAGCGGATACGAGCAGTACTTC. This gives the protein CASSRTSGYEQYF.

This chain connects TRBV28 to TRBJ1-5, with D maybe TRBD1 (5 bases). The CDR3 consists of 15 residues. CDR1 and CDR2 from the germline V gene are MDHEN and SYDVKM. V lost 6 bases and J lost 3, with 15 bases in between. In nucleotides, the CDR3 is TGTGCCAGCAGGGCGGCGGGACTCGACAATCAGCCCCAGCATTTT. As protein: CASRAAGLDNQPQHF.

The chain recombines TRBV7-2 with TRBJ1-2; TRBD1 matches 12 bases. With 2 bases clipped from V and 8 bases from J, the junction kept 15 bases outside the gene matches. Germline CDR1 and CDR2: SGHTA and FQGNSA. The CDR3 contains 18 residues. CDR3 nucleotides: TGTGCCAGCAGCTTACTGCCCGGGACAGGGGGCGTTATTTACGGCTACACCTTC. This encodes CASSLLPGTGGVIYGYTF.

This chain joins TRBV19 and TRBJ2-3, with a tentative D call TRBD1 (7 bases). The germline V gene encodes CDR1 LNHDA and CDR2 SQIVND (reference sequence). With 5 bases removed from V and 4 bases from J, the gap between germline ends came to 16 bases. The CDR3 spans 15 residues. CDR3 in DNA: TGTGCCAGTAGTCCCGGAGGGACAGTAGCAGATACGCAGTATTTT. Amino acid sequence: CASSPGGTVADTQYF. Looking up the rest from reference TRBV19 and TRBJ2-3 gives the full variable domain: DGGITQSPKYLFRKEGQNVTLSCEQNLNHDAMYWYRQDPGQGLRLIYYSQIVNDFQKGDIAEGYSVSREKKESFPLTVTSAQKNPTAFYLCASSPGGTVADTQYFGPGTRLTVL.

The J gene is TRBJ2-1, the V gene TRBV12-3 or TRBV12-4, with 7 bases identical to TRBD1. The CDR3 runs to 12 residues. After removal of 5 bases from V and 15 bases from J, the junction contained 10 bases not matched to a gene. CDR3 DNA sequence: TGTGCCAGCAGTCGGGACAGTAATTCCGCGTTCTTC. Translation: CASSRDSNSAFF.

This chain uses TRBV6-5 with TRBJ2-7; possible D gene TRBD2, 6 bases. V was clipped by 0 bases and J by 5 bases, with 11 bases between them. Germline V gives CDR1 MNHEY, CDR2 SVGAGI. The CDR3 totals 14 residues. The CDR3 loop reads CASSYSAGFNEQYF. CDR3 in DNA: TGTGCCAGCAGTTACTCTGCGGGGTTCAACGAGCAGTACTTC.

The rearrangement links TRBV7-2 to TRBJ1-3; 8 nucleotides agree with TRBD1. CDR3 length: 15 amino acids. The V gene end was trimmed by 2 bases and the J gene end by 1 base; junction bases not matched to a gene: 1. The germline gives CDR1 SGHTA, CDR2 FQGNSA. The DNA for the CDR3 is TGTGCCAGCAGCTTAACAGGGGGGTCTGGAAACACCATATATTTT. This encodes CASSLTGGSGNTIYF.

The DNA for the CDR3 is TGTGCCAGCAGCTTGGTTGCGGACAGCTATGGCTACACCTTC. This encodes CASSLVADSYGYTF. This chain uses TRBV5-6 with TRBJ1-2; D may be TRBD1 (6 bases). Looked up from germline, CDR1 is SGHDT and CDR2 is YYEEEE. This CDR3 spans 14 amino acids. The V and J ends lost 0 bases and 4 bases respectively, with 10 bases between them.

The V and J genes are TRBV6-5 and TRBJ1-2; D is possibly TRBD1 (6 bases). This CDR3 is 13 amino acids long. V was pared by 5 bases and J by 4 bases, with 11 bases between. The germline CDR1 and CDR2 sequences are MNHEY and SVGAGI. In nucleotides, the CDR3 is TGTGCCAGCAGTCCCACAGGGTCCTATGGCTACACCTTC. Translating gives CASSPTGSYGYTF.

This clone was detected only once. V is TRBV7-2 and J is TRBJ1-2; no definite D call. Germline values: CDR1 SGHTA, CDR2 FQGNSA. This CDR3 spans 14 amino acids. The V and J ends lost 2 bases and 0 bases respectively, with 7 bases between them. The CDR3 is CASSLMSPNYGYTF. In nucleotides, the CDR3 is TGTGCCAGCAGCTTAATGTCTCCTAACTATGGCTACACCTTC. The full variable domain, in which reference TRBV7-2 and TRBJ1-2 provide the parts outside the CDR3, is GAGVSQSPSNKVTEKGKDVELRCDPISGHTALYWYRQSLGQGLEFLIYFQGNSAPDKSGLPSDRFSAERTGGSVSTLTIQRTQQEDSAVYLCASSLMSPNYGYTFGSGTRLTVV.

This clone was detected a few times. The rearrangement uses TRBV5-4 and TRBJ2-1; TRBD1 matches at 8 bases. Trimming removed 4 bases from V and 1 base from J; junction bases left unmatched: 1. This CDR3 has 14 amino acids. Germline-derived CDR1 and CDR2 are SGHNT and YYREEE (reference sequence). The CDR3 DNA is TGTGCCAGCAGCCACAGGGGGTCCTACAATGAGCAGTTCTTC. It yields the protein CASSHRGSYNEQFF. The full variable domain, with the rest looked up from reference TRBV5-4 and TRBJ2-1, is ETGVTQSPTHLIKTRGQQVTLRCSSQSGHNTVSWYQQALGQGPQFIFQYYREEENGRGNFPPRFSGLQFPNYSSELNVNALELDDSALYLCASSHRGSYNEQFFGPGTRLTVL.

The chain links TRBV19 to TRBJ1-5; D call uncertain. Germline assignment: CDR1 LNHDA and CDR2 SQIVND (reference sequence). The CDR3 runs 16 residues. Trimming removed 2 bases from V and 0 bases from J, with 11 bases in between. DNA for the CDR3: TGTGCCAGTAGTATAAGCCCAGGACTTAGCAATCAGCCCCAGCATTTT. It yields the protein CASSISPGLSNQPQHF.

This clone was observed a handful of times. The chain carries TRBV6-5 and TRBJ1-2; the D gene is possibly TRBD1 (6 bases). Trimming took 6 bases from V and 6 from J, leaving 20 bases between them. Germline CDR1 and CDR2: MNHEY and SVGAGI. This CDR3 is 15 amino acids long. The CDR3, as DNA: TGTGCCAGCAGGAATACAGGGTCGCTTTTGGATGGCTACACCTTC. Protein: CASRNTGSLLDGYTF.

The chain uses TRBV12-3 or TRBV12-4 and TRBJ2-7; D call uncertain. The V and J ends lost 6 bases and 3 bases respectively, with 6 bases between them. CDR3 length: 11 amino acids. CDR3 nucleotide sequence: TGTGCCAGCAGCACGAGCTACGAGCAGTACTTC. Translation: CASSTSYEQYF.

The V call is TRBV2, the J call TRBJ1-2, with TRBD1 matching over 10 bases. V trimming: 5 bases; J trimming: 7 bases; junction bases outside the gene matches: 7. This CDR3 has 14 residues. Germline CDR1 is SNHLY and CDR2 is FYNNEI. CDR3 region: CASSRDRGWGGYTF. CDR3 in DNA: TGTGCCAGCAGTCGGGACAGGGGATGGGGTGGCTACACCTTC.

The rearrangement joins TRBV6-5 to TRBJ1-1; D is unresolved. Germline CDR1 MNHEY, CDR2 SVGAGI. The CDR3 covers 12 residues. The germline V and J ends were trimmed by 6 bases and 4 bases, with 9 bases remaining between them. Here the CDR3 reads CASRSEGTEAFF. DNA of the CDR3: TGTGCCAGCAGATCAGAGGGCACTGAAGCTTTCTTT.

The chain carries TRBV9 and TRBJ1-6; a possible D gene is TRBD1 (5 bases). Germline CDR1 is SGDLS and CDR2 is YYNGEE. The V and J ends lost 0 bases and 0 bases respectively, with 19 bases between them. This CDR3 has 20 residues. CDR3 nucleotide sequence: TGTGCCAGCAGCGTAGCTGGGGGGGAGAGCGGTAGCTCCTATAATTCACCCCTCCACTTT. Protein: CASSVAGGESGSSYNSPLHF.

The CDR3 region has the DNA TGTGCCAGCAGCTTTGACAGGGGTTCGGGTGGCTACACCTTC. This translates into CASSFDRGSGGYTF. The chain carries TRBV7-2 and TRBJ1-2; 8 nucleotides line up with TRBD1. Germline V CDR1 and CDR2: SGHTA, FQGNSA. This CDR3 spans 14 amino acids. After removal of 3 bases from V and 7 bases from J, the junction contained 7 bases not matched to a gene.

This chain joins TRBV12-3 or TRBV12-4 and TRBJ2-1; weak D call: TRBD1 (6 bases). The CDR3 extends over 13 amino acids. Trimming took off 3 bases at V and 9 bases at J, with 12 bases between the two ends. CDR3 nucleotides: TGTGCCAGCAGTTTTCACCAGGGGTCTGAGCAGTTCTTC. The encoded protein is CASSFHQGSEQFF.